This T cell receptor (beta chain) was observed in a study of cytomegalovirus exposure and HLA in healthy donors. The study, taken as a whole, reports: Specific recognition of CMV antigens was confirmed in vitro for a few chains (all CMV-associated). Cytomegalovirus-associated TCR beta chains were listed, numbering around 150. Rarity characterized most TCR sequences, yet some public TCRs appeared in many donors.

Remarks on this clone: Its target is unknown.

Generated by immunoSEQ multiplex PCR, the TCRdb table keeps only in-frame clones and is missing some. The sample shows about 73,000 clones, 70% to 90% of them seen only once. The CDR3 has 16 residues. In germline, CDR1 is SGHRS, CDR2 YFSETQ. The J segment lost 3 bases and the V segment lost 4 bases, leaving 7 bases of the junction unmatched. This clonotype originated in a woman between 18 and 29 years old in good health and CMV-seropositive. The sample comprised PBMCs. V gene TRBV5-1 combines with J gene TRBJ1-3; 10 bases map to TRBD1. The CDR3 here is CASSPTDRGSGNTIYF. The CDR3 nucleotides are TGCGCCAGCAGCCCAACGGACAGGGGGAGTGGAAACACCATATATTTT.